This T cell receptor beta chain stems from a study of blood T cell repertoires in COVID-19. This CDR3 has 14 residues. V shed 3 bases and J shed 3 bases, with 11 bases lying between them. Germline V gives CDR1 LGHNA, CDR2 YSLEER. Under the authors' procedure: Amplification with reference gene primers provided the estimates of nucleated cell counts. Repertoires were generated with immunoSEQ multiplex PCR, while TCRdb's copy carries only in-frame clones and drops some. Clone size and the V and J calls come from that table; the DNA yielded D and trimming. Here the sample spans roughly 280,000 clones, roughly 87% being singletons.

The sample was peripheral blood. The clonotype comes from a woman aged 45-59 years who had recovered from COVID-19. J is TRBJ1-1 and V is TRBV4-3, with no clear D. The CDR3 nucleotides are TGCGCCAGCAGCCAGGGCTCTTTCGACACTGAAGCTTTCTTT. This encodes CASSQGSFDTEAFF.